Below, 8 T cell receptor beta chains from the same sample are listed, as sequenced in a study of blood T cell repertoires in COVID-19. The table came from immunoSEQ multiplex PCR; TCRdb's copy has only in-frame clones and leaves some out. The profile shows 270,000 or so clones, more than 65% of them singletons. The source material was peripheral blood. These receptors all come from a woman aged 18-30 years with acute or convalescent COVID-19.

This chain connects TRBV5-6 to TRBJ2-7; 8 bases align to TRBD2. The CDR3 consists of 14 residues. With V trimmed by 3 bases and J by 3 bases, 5 bases remained unmatched. CDR1 and CDR2 from the germline V gene are SGHDT and YYEEEE. CDR3 nucleotide sequence: TGTGCCAGCAGCTCGCAACTAGCGGTCTACGAGCAGTACTTC. Amino acid sequence: CASSSQLAVYEQYF.

This clone was observed a single time. The J gene is TRBJ1-2, the V gene TRBV9; 8 positions match TRBD1. Per germline, CDR1 SGDLS and CDR2 YYNGEE. CDR3 length: 15 residues. The ends lost 3 bases at V and 4 bases at J; junction bases unmatched: 8. In nucleotides, the CDR3 is TGTGCCAGCAGCGGTACTTCAGGGGGCGCCTATGGCTACACCTTC. Translated: CASSGTSGGAYGYTF.

Concerning this clone: Germline and junction disagree at one end, which may indicate a read error. The J gene is TRBJ2-2, the V gene TRBV7-3; the D gene is possibly TRBD2 (5 bases). The CDR3 is made up of 15 amino acids. Germline CDR1 and CDR2: SGHTA and FQGTGA. The CDR3 protein is CASSLGVANTGELLF. The CDR3 nucleotides read TGTGCCAGCAGCTTAGGGGTAGCAAACACCGGGGAGCTGCTTTTT.

The chain's CDR3 is CATSDSGTGGDRQFF. DNA for the CDR3: TGTGCCACCAGTGACTCCGGGACAGGGGGTGATAGGCAGTTCTTC. The chain has TRBV24-1 and TRBJ2-1, with 11 bases lining up with TRBD1. The CDR3 is 15 amino acids. Germline V gene sequence: CDR1 KGHDR, CDR2 SFDVKD. With 4 bases clipped from V and 12 bases from J, the junction kept 10 bases outside the gene matches.

In its sample, this clone was seen a few times. The chain carries TRBV5-1 and TRBJ1-2; D possibly corresponds to TRBD1 (5 bases). Germline values: CDR1 SGHRS, CDR2 YFSETQ. Trimming removed 3 bases at V and 7 bases at J, with 16 bases between. There are 14 residues in the CDR3. CDR3 sequence (DNA): TGCGCCAGCAGCTGGGGGGAGGGTCTCGTTGGCTACACCTTC. It encodes CASSWGEGLVGYTF.

This chain joins TRBV10-1 and TRBJ2-3; TRBD2 agrees at 10 bases. The CDR3 totals 14 residues. Germline V lookup: CDR1 WNHNN, CDR2 SYGVQD (reference sequence). V lost 5 bases and J lost 3; bases outside the gene matches: 2. This chain's CDR3 is CASSTSGMTDTQYF. The CDR3 nucleotides read TGCGCCAGCAGTACTAGCGGGATGACAGATACGCAGTATTTT.

In DNA form, the CDR3 reads TGCAGCGTTGGAGCGGGGAGCTCCTACAATGAGCAGTTCTTC. Protein sequence: CSVGAGSSYNEQFF. The chain joins TRBV29-1 to TRBJ2-1; 7 bases map to TRBD2. Germline V lookup: CDR1 SQVTM, CDR2 ANQGSEA. This CDR3 has 14 residues. V dropped 4 bases and J dropped 0; count of bases not matched to a gene: 3.

DNA of the CDR3: TGTGCCAGCAGCCCTGGGACTAGTTTACTCTCGGATACGCAGTATTTT. Translated: CASSPGTSLLSDTQYF. The V call is TRBV5-5, the J call TRBJ2-3, with 8 bases fitting TRBD2. Germline lookup yields CDR1 SGHKS and CDR2 YYEKEE (reference sequence). This CDR3 comprises 16 residues. Trimming took 4 bases from V and 6 from J; bases not matched to a gene: 13.